These 9 T cell receptor beta chains were sequenced from one sample in a study of monozygotic twins with inflammatory bowel disease. One entry per CDR3 protein, without DNA, is what TCRdb gives after re-calling the 5' RACE reads. The sample totals 400,000 to 500,000 distinct CDR3 sequences; its top ten clones hold 2% to 2.5%. Source material: blood. The receptors derive from a human donor with ulcerative colitis or Crohn's disease, or a healthy co-twin of an affected twin (not recorded which).

The J gene is TRBJ2-7, the V gene TRBV6-2 or TRBV6-3; the TRBD2 assignment by TCRdb is unverifiable without DNA. The V gene's germline CDR1 is MNHEY and CDR2 SVGEGT. This CDR3 comprises 16 residues. CDR3 sequence: CASRLDRTSTWDEQYF.

The chain links TRBV4-3 to TRBJ2-2. This CDR3 has 12 amino acids. Germline assignment: CDR1 LGHNA and CDR2 YSLEER. The CDR3 protein is CASSQIGGELFF.

This chain links TRBV24-1 with TRBJ2-1; TCRdb picks TRBD2, but there is no DNA to check that call. Germline-derived CDR1 and CDR2 are KGHDR and SFDVKD. CDR3 length equals 15 residues. The CDR3 spells CATRAGTSGHNEQFF.

The CDR3 reads CASSYSGSTDNEQFF. The V and J genes are TRBV6-5 and TRBJ2-1. Germline V lookup: CDR1 MNHEY, CDR2 SVGAGI. The CDR3 extends over 15 amino acids.

This chain connects TRBV19 to TRBJ1-2; TCRdb selects TRBD1, and the lack of DNA leaves this call unchecked. The CDR3 is 13 residues long. Per germline, CDR1 LNHDA and CDR2 SQIVND (reference sequence). CDR3 region: CASGQGKYYGYTF.

V and J are TRBV18 and TRBJ2-1; TCRdb's D gene call, TRBD2, goes unchecked for lack of DNA. The CDR3 runs 16 residues. The V gene's germline CDR1 is KGHSH and CDR2 LQKENI. The CDR3 here is CASSPPNGGAYNEQFF.

This sequence joins TRBV5-1 and TRBJ1-1; the TCRdb call, TRBD1, lacks DNA for checking. The CDR3 extends over 16 amino acids. Germline V CDR1 and CDR2: SGHRS, YFSETQ. The CDR3 loop is CASSLWDRTIGTEAFF. The full variable domain, its missing parts supplied by reference TRBV5-1 and TRBJ1-1, is KAGVTQTPRYLIKTRGQQVTLSCSPISGHRSVSWYQQTPGQGLQFLFEYFSETQRNKGNFPGRFSGRQFSNSRSEMNVSTLELGDSALYLCASSLWDRTIGTEAFFGQGTRLTVV.

The chain joins TRBV29-1 to TRBJ2-7. Per germline, CDR1 SQVTM and CDR2 ANQGSEA. CDR3 length equals 13 residues. The CDR3 here is CSVEDPEIYEQYF.

This chain joins TRBV4-1 and TRBJ2-1; absent DNA, TCRdb's TRBD2 call cannot be checked. The CDR3 has 16 residues. The germline V gene has CDR1 MGHRA and CDR2 YSYEKL. CDR3 sequence reads: CASSQGLTSGYNEQFF.